These 13 T cell receptor beta chains share one sample of origin, sequenced in a study of T cell responses to AZD1222 COVID-19 vaccine. This table comes from immunoSEQ multiplex PCR, and its TCRdb copy is limited to in-frame clones, with some not included. This table has fewer than 150,000 clones, 80% to 90% appearing once. This material consisted of peripheral blood, taken 28 days after the second AZD1222 dose. The receptors come from an adult who received the AZD1222 COVID-19 vaccine.

The rearrangement joins TRBV10-2 to TRBJ1-5; D may be TRBD1 (6 bases). The germline CDR1 and CDR2 sequences are WSHSY and SAAADI. The germline V and J ends were trimmed by 1 base and 6 bases, with 13 bases remaining between them. The CDR3 runs 15 residues. The CDR3 DNA is TGCGCCAGCAGTGAGTGGGGGGGCTCAAGTCAGCCCCAGCATTTT. Translation: CASSEWGGSSQPQHF.

The V call is TRBV20-1, the J call TRBJ2-1; 13 nucleotides line up with TRBD2. V gave up 3 bases and J gave up 7 bases; unmatched junction bases: 6. Per germline, CDR1 DFQATT and CDR2 SNEGSKA (reference sequence). The CDR3 loop spans 15 amino acids. DNA of the CDR3: TGCAGTGCTAGTCGACCGGGACTAGCGGGGAATGAGCAGTTCTTC. This sequence encodes CSASRPGLAGNEQFF.

The rearrangement uses TRBV5-6 and TRBJ2-7, with D unclear. The V end lost 2 bases, the J end lost 5 bases, and 5 bases lay between the germline ends. CDR1 SGHDT and CDR2 YYEEEE come from the germline V gene. The CDR3 extends over 11 amino acids. The CDR3 spells CASSFNHEQYF. The DNA of the CDR3 is TGTGCCAGCAGCTTTAACCACGAGCAGTACTTC.

This clone came up a few times. The chain carries TRBV13 and TRBJ1-1; D call uncertain. V lost 1 base and J lost 5, with 11 bases in between. The germline gives CDR1 PRHDT, CDR2 FYEKMQ (reference sequence). The CDR3 runs 14 residues. The CDR3 DNA is TGTGCCAGCAGCTTAGTTGGAGGGAGGACTGAAGCTTTCTTT. This translates into CASSLVGGRTEAFF.

V is TRBV20-1 and J is TRBJ2-5; D call uncertain. V was trimmed by 3 bases and J by 5 bases, leaving 10 bases between them. CDR1 DFQATT and CDR2 SNEGSKA come from the germline V gene (reference sequence). This CDR3 is built from 12 residues. CDR3 amino acids: CSASQGLETQYF. In nucleotides, the CDR3 is TGCAGTGCTAGTCAAGGGTTGGAGACCCAGTACTTC.

The V call is TRBV9, the J call TRBJ2-2; no definite D call. Germline V CDR1 and CDR2: SGDLS, YYNGEE. CDR3 length: 15 residues. The ends were cut back, 6 bases at V and 5 bases at J, with 17 bases in the middle. The CDR3 sequence: CASTLMSDGTGELFF. Written as DNA, the CDR3 is TGTGCCAGCACCCTCATGTCGGACGGGACCGGGGAGCTGTTTTTT.

This clone showed up just once. The rearrangement links TRBV4-2 to TRBJ2-3; D is tentatively TRBD1 or TRBD2 (5 bases each). From germline, CDR1 is LGHNA and CDR2 YNFKEQ. Trimming removed 1 base from V and 2 bases from J, with 7 bases in between. This CDR3 is built from 14 residues. The CDR3 sequence is CASSQGGTTDTQYF. The DNA of the CDR3 is TGTGCCAGCAGCCAAGGGGGGACCACAGATACGCAGTATTTT.

This chain links TRBV11-3 with TRBJ1-3; 7 positions agree with TRBD1. This CDR3 contains 16 residues. Per germline, CDR1 SGHNT and CDR2 YENEEA. The junction had 18 bases not matched to a gene; V was cut back by 10 bases and J by 6 bases. The CDR3 spells CATRDSFSSRPNTIYF. As DNA, the CDR3 is TGTGCCACCCGGGACAGTTTCTCTTCGCGGCCAAACACCATATATTTT. Based on the CDR3 plus reference TRBV11-3 and TRBJ1-3, the full variable domain is EAGVVQSPRYKIIEKKQPVAFWCNPISGHNTLYWYLQNLGQGPELLIRYENEEAVDDSQLPKDRFSAERLKGVDSTLKIQPAELGDSAVYLCATRDSFSSRPNTIYFGEGSWLTVV.

This chain connects TRBV30 to TRBJ1-5; D ambiguous. This CDR3 spans 14 amino acids. Looked up from germline, CDR1 is GTSNPN and CDR2 is SVGIG (reference sequence). With 1 base removed from V and 6 bases from J, the gap between germline ends came to 13 bases. CDR3 sequence (DNA): TGTGCCTGGAGTGCCGGAACATCGGGTCAGCCCCAGCATTTT. This sequence encodes CAWSAGTSGQPQHF.

The chain uses TRBV5-4 and TRBJ1-1; perhaps TRBD1 as D (6 bases). With 6 bases removed from V and 5 bases from J, the gap between germline ends came to 20 bases. This CDR3 has 15 amino acids. Germline-derived CDR1 and CDR2 are SGHNT and YYREEE (reference sequence). The CDR3 nucleotides are TGTGCCAGCACATCCGTCTCGAGGGGGGGAACTGAAGCTTTCTTT. It specifies CASTSVSRGGTEAFF.

This sequence joins TRBV18 and TRBJ2-7; D possibly corresponds to TRBD1 (5 bases). V was trimmed by 4 bases and J by 3 bases, leaving 13 bases between them. CDR3 size: 14 residues. In germline, CDR1 is KGHSH, CDR2 LQKENI. CDR3 loop: CASSQEGAYYEQYF. CDR3 DNA sequence: TGTGCCAGCTCACAAGAAGGGGCGTACTACGAGCAGTACTTC.

The gene calls are TRBV7-2 and TRBJ2-3; possible D gene TRBD1, 6 bases. In germline, CDR1 is SGHTA, CDR2 FQGNSA. This CDR3 spans 16 amino acids. Trimming removed 3 bases at V and 4 bases at J, with 17 bases between. CDR3 bases: TGTGCCAGCAGCTTCGGGGTGGGGGCCCTTTCAGATACGCAGTATTTT. This sequence encodes CASSFGVGALSDTQYF. The whole variable domain, remainder taken from reference TRBV7-2 and TRBJ2-3, is GAGVSQSPSNKVTEKGKDVELRCDPISGHTALYWYRQSLGQGLEFLIYFQGNSAPDKSGLPSDRFSAERTGGSVSTLTIQRTQQEDSAVYLCASSFGVGALSDTQYFGPGTRLTVL.

The DNA for the CDR3 is TGCGCCAGCAGCCAAGGGTTCCAGGGGGTAAGAAGCTACACCTTC. It translates to CASSQGFQGVRSYTF. V is TRBV4-3 and J is TRBJ1-2; 7 bases fit TRBD1. CDR1 and CDR2 from the germline V gene are LGHNA and YSLEER. The V segment lost 1 base and the J segment 9 bases; nucleotides outside the gene matches: 11. CDR3 size: 15 residues.